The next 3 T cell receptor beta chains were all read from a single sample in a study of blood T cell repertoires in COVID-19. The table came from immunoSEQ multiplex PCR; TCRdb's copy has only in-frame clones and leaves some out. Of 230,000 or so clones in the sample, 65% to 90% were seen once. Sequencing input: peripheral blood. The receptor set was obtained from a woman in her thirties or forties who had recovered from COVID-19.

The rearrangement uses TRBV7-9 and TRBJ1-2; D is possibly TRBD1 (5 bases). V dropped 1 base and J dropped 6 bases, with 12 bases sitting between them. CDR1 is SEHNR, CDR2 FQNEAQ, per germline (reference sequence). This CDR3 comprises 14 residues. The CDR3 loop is CASSLGAGLDGYTF. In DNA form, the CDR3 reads TGTGCCAGCAGCTTAGGGGCAGGGTTGGATGGCTACACCTTC.

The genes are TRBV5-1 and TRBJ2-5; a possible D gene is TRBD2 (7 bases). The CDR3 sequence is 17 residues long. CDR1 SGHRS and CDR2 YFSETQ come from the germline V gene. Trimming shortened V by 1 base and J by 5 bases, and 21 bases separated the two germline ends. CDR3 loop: CASSLNLGGGVGETQYF. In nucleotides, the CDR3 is TGCGCCAGCAGCTTGAACCTTGGCGGGGGCGTTGGTGAGACCCAGTACTTC.

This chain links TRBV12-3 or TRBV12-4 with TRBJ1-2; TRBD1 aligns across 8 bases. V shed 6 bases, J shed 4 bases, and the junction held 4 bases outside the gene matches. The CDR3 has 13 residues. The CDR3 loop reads CASSPDRAYGYTF. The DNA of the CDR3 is TGTGCCAGCAGCCCGGACAGGGCCTATGGCTACACCTTC.